Here is one T cell receptor beta chain with its context. Antigen specificity is unknown. CD45RO-negative, CCR7-selected cells formed the naive CD8 fraction, which excluded terminally differentiated effector memory CD45RA+ cells. In the sorted-subset replicate PCRs, around 200 ng DNA, 25,000 to 30,000 T cell genomes, was used. Original methodology: ImmunoSEQ gave junction-only sequences without quality scores, so filtering differed. This table comes from immunoSEQ multiplex PCR, and its TCRdb copy is limited to in-frame clones, with some not included. D and trimming were read from the DNA, whereas the V and J calls and clone size are those reported in that table. The repertoire holds under 600,000 clones, with about 98% as singletons. The V end lost 0 bases, the J end lost 6 bases, and 17 bases lay between the germline ends. Germline-derived CDR1 and CDR2 are SGHDN and FVKESK. The CDR3 has 17 residues.

The entry originates in a study of shared clonotypes between healthy human individuals. Study-level points and caveats: Four donors held roughly 5% of naive CD4 clonotypes in common. What naive subsets generally showed was a larger estimated richness than memory subsets showed.

The chain joins TRBV14 to TRBJ2-2; a possible D gene is TRBD2 (6 bases). Sequencing was performed on naive CD8+ T cells sorted from blood. The sequence came from a young man in good health. In nucleotides, the CDR3 is TGTGCCAGCAGCCAAGATTTAGCGGCGGGTTGGGCCGGGGAGCTGTTTTTT. Protein product: CASSQDLAAGWAGELFF. Complete variable domain (other parts from reference TRBV14 and TRBJ2-2): EAGVTQFPSHSVIEKGQTVTLRCDPISGHDNLYWYRRVMGKEIKFLLHFVKESKQDESGMPNNRFLAERTGGTYSTLKVQPAELEDSGVYFCASSQDLAAGWAGELFFGEGSRLTVL.